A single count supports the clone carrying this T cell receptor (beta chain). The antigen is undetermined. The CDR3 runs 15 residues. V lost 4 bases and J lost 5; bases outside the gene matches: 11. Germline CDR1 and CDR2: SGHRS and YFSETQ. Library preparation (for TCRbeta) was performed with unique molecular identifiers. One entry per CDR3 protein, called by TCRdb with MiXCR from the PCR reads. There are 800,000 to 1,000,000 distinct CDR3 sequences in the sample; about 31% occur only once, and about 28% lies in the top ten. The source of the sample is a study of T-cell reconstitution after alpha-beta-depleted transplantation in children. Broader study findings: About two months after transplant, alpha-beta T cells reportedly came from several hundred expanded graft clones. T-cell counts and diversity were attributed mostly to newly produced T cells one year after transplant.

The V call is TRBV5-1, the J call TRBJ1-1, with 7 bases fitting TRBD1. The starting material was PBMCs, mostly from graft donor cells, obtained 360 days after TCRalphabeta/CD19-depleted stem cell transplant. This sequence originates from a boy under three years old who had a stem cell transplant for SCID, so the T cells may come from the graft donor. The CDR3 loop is CASSPERGGDTEAFF. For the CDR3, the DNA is TGCGCCAGCAGCCCCGAGAGAGGGGGCGATACTGAAGCTTTCTTT.